A single count supports the clone carrying this T cell receptor (beta chain). Its antigen remains unknown. Time point described: newly diagnosed, previously untreated cHL patient sample. Purification of CD4+ T cells from thawed PBMCs was performed via magnetic negative selection. Comparison came from newly diagnosed, untreated classical Hodgkin lymphoma PBMCs. CDR1 is SGHRS, CDR2 YFSETQ, per germline. The V gene end was trimmed by 4 bases and the J gene end by 2 bases; junction bases not matched to a gene: 9. The CDR3 sequence is 15 residues long. The record originates from a study of PD-1 blockade in classical Hodgkin lymphoma. Study outcomes and limitations: The drivers behind the repertoire differences, possibly disease activity or prior therapy, remain undefined.

Some clones are missing from TCRdb's copy, which holds only in-frame ones; the method was immunoSEQ multiplex PCR. The table has roughly 30,000 clones, approximately 90% seen once. The receptor's source is a human donor with classical Hodgkin lymphoma. The sequenced sample consisted of CD4+ T cells from blood. V usage is TRBV5-1 and J usage is TRBJ2-7; 7 positions agree with TRBD2. The CDR3 here is CASSRAGTNAYEQYF. CDR3 sequence (DNA): TGCGCCAGCAGCCGGGCCGGGACTAACGCCTACGAGCAGTACTTC.